This is a list of T cell receptor beta chains from one sample in a study of blood T cells in healthy people across ages. MiXCR, run by TCRdb on the 5' RACE reads, gives a single entry per CDR3 protein. The top ten hold approximately 10% of the sample, which has 1.5 million to 2 million distinct CDR3 sequences, 30% to 35% seen once. Sequenced material: blood. These receptors all stem from a woman aged 30 to 39 in good health. Both conserved end residues are part of each CDR3. The D gene is left open where the match is weak. Clone size is not always given. Where it is, it says once, few, many or a class for expanded clones.

clone_size d_call j_call v_call cdr3_aa cdr3_nt
. . TRBJ1-1 TRBV11-2 CASSLEVGDTEAFF TGCGCCAGCAGCTTAGAGGTAGGGGACACTGAAGCTTTCTTT
few . TRBJ1-2 TRBV7-2 CASSSHLAGAYGYTF TGTGCCAGCAGCTCTCATCTGGCAGGGGCCTATGGCTACACCTTC
. TRBD1 TRBJ2-1 TRBV5-1 CASSLGPGQGVHEQFF TGCGCCAGCAGCTTGGGACCGGGACAGGGGGTGCATGAGCAGTTCTTC
. . TRBJ1-1 TRBV3-1 CASSQDPPDSVMNTEAFF TGTGCCAGCAGCCAAGATCCGCCGGACAGCGTCATGAACACTGAAGCTTTCTTT
. . TRBJ2-1 TRBV6-4 CASSEMGGNEQFF TGTGCCAGCAGTGAGATGGGGGGCAATGAGCAGTTCTTC
few . TRBJ1-5 TRBV15 CATSRGREVGSQPQHF TGTGCCACCAGCAGAGGACGGGAGGTAGGGAGTCAGCCCCAGCATTTT
. TRBD1 TRBJ2-7 TRBV7-8 CASSRDRESYERYF TGTGCCAGCAGCCGGGACAGGGAGTCCTACGAGCGGTACTTC
. . TRBJ2-1 TRBV28 CASSGQTTGLGGRNEQFF TGTGCCAGCAGCGGACAGACCACAGGGCTTGGGGGGAGGAATGAGCAGTTCTTC
. . TRBJ2-3 TRBV27 CASSPWDSGSDTQYF TGTGCCAGCAGTCCCTGGGATAGCGGCAGCGATACGCAGTATTTT
. . TRBJ2-3 TRBV7-2 CASSPWDISSTDTQYF TGTGCCAGCAGCCCTTGGGACATCTCTAGCACAGATACGCAGTATTTT
. . TRBJ2-5 TRBV7-2 CASSLGGGVRETQYF TGTGCCAGCAGCTTAGGAGGGGGGGTTCGGGAGACCCAGTACTTC
. . TRBJ1-5 TRBV24-1 CATSDFGSHQPQHF TGTGCCACCAGTGATTTTGGGAGTCATCAGCCCCAGCATTTT
. TRBD2 TRBJ2-3 TRBV18 CASSPSAGGLDTQYF TGTGCCAGCTCACCATCAGCGGGGGGGCTTGATACGCAGTATTTT
many . TRBJ2-1 TRBV29-1 CSGRDNNEQFF TGCAGCGGTAGAGACAACAATGAGCAGTTCTTC
. . TRBJ1-2 TRBV5-1 CASSSPAGSDYTF TGCGCCAGCAGCTCCCCCGCAGGCTCCGACTACACCTTC
many . TRBJ2-3 TRBV28 CASSPLARDTQYF TGTGCCAGCAGTCCGTTGGCGAGAGATACGCAGTATTTT
. TRBD1 TRBJ1-5 TRBV4-1 CASSRDRDSPNQPQHF TGCGCCAGCAGCCGGGACCGGGACAGCCCCAATCAGCCCCAGCATTTT
few . TRBJ1-2 TRBV7-6 CASSLDPPRPYGYTF TGTGCCAGCAGCTTAGATCCCCCGCGACCCTATGGCTACACCTTC
. TRBD2 TRBJ2-7 TRBV7-9 CASSPGTSGLLGEQYF TGTGCCAGCAGTCCCGGGACTAGCGGGCTCTTAGGGGAGCAGTACTTC
few . TRBJ2-5 TRBV29-1 CNEEGGRRPETQYF TGCAACGAAGAGGGGGGCCGCCGACCAGAGACCCAGTACTTC
few . TRBJ2-1 TRBV20-1 CSARVGAYNEQFF TGCAGTGCCAGAGTGGGGGCTTATAATGAGCAGTTCTTC
few . TRBJ2-1 TRBV20-1 CSAISPLHTSYNEQFF TGCAGTGCTATCTCTCCCTTACATACCTCCTACAATGAGCAGTTCTTC
. TRBD2 TRBJ2-5 TRBV9 CASSEGQTSGSGETQYF TGTGCCAGCAGTGAGGGCCAGACTAGCGGGAGCGGAGAGACCCAGTACTTC
few . TRBJ2-1 TRBV7-3 CASSLVRGPNNEQFF TGTGCCAGCAGCTTAGTGCGGGGGCCTAACAATGAGCAGTTCTTC
few . TRBJ2-3 TRBV29-1 CSVQDQGRQADTQYF TGCAGCGTTCAAGATCAGGGGCGTCAGGCAGATACGCAGTATTTT
many TRBD2 TRBJ2-7 TRBV20-1 CSARGSGKNYEQYF TGCAGTGCTAGGGGTAGCGGGAAGAACTACGAGCAGTACTTC
. TRBD1 TRBJ2-3 TRBV5-1 CASSTGQGGSTDTQYF TGCGCCAGCAGCACCGGACAGGGTGGAAGCACAGATACGCAGTATTTT
few . TRBJ1-2 TRBV28 CASGGARRGYTF TGTGCCAGCGGGGGGGCGCGACGTGGCTACACCTTC
. . TRBJ1-2 TRBV10-3 CAISESQSQGYTF TGTGCCATCAGTGAGTCGCAGAGCCAGGGCTACACCTTC
. . TRBJ1-1 TRBV12-3/TRBV12-4 CASSFDGSNTEAFF TGTGCCAGCAGTTTCGACGGCTCGAACACTGAAGCTTTCTTT
. . TRBJ1-6 TRBV27 CASSLSRGISYNSPLHF TGTGCCAGCAGTTTATCTAGAGGGATTTCCTATAATTCACCCCTCCACTTT
few . TRBJ2-3 TRBV27 CASSSLLADTQYF TGTGCCAGCAGTTCCTTACTAGCAGATACGCAGTATTTT
. . TRBJ2-1 TRBV14 CASSPYRLGQFF TGTGCCAGCAGCCCGTACAGGCTCGGGCAGTTCTTC
once TRBD2 TRBJ2-3 TRBV3-1 CASSSGGLAGFTDTQYF TGTGCCAGCAGCTCCGGGGGACTAGCGGGGTTCACAGATACGCAGTATTTT
once . TRBJ2-1 TRBV20-1 CSARDHAGGGPDHSYNEQFF TGCAGTGCTAGAGATCATGCCGGGGGCGGCCCGGACCACTCCTACAATGAGCAGTTCTTC
. . TRBJ1-5 TRBV4-1 CASSQYTNGNQPQHF TGCGCCAGCAGCCAATATACCAATGGCAATCAGCCCCAGCATTTT
. . TRBJ1-5 TRBV11-2 CASNIGTQPQHF TGTGCCAGCAACATAGGTACACAGCCCCAGCATTTT
. TRBD2 TRBJ2-3 TRBV28 CASSLFSGAGVDTQYF TGTGCCAGCAGTTTATTCTCTGGGGCGGGAGTAGATACGCAGTATTTT
few TRBD2 TRBJ2-1 TRBV9 CASSVGAGGYYNEQFF TGTGCCAGCAGCGTAGGAGCGGGGGGTTACTACAATGAGCAGTTCTTC
. . TRBJ2-7 TRBV20-1 CSAGMSSYEQYF TGCAGTGCGGGAATGAGCTCCTACGAGCAGTACTTC
once . TRBJ2-6 TRBV10-3 CAISAGNSGANVLTF TGTGCCATCAGTGCGGGGAACTCTGGGGCCAACGTCCTGACTTTC
few TRBD1 TRBJ1-4 TRBV6-6 CASSPGQGAATNEKLFF TGTGCCAGCAGTCCTGGACAGGGGGCGGCAACTAATGAAAAACTGTTTTTT
. TRBD1 TRBJ1-5 TRBV7-9 CASSSADRGSNQPQHF TGTGCCAGCAGCTCGGCGGACAGGGGAAGCAATCAGCCCCAGCATTTT
few . TRBJ2-7 TRBV7-9 CASSVEGGLSYEQYF TGTGCCAGCAGCGTTGAGGGCGGGCTTTCCTACGAGCAGTACTTC
. TRBD2 TRBJ2-1 TRBV5-1 CTSSLGTSDRSEQFF TGCACCAGCAGCCTCGGGACTAGCGACCGTTCGGAGCAGTTCTTC
few . TRBJ2-7 TRBV7-8 CASNPTRYEQYF TGTGCCAGCAACCCAACGCGGTACGAGCAGTACTTC
. . TRBJ2-7 TRBV4-2 CASSQGVGVYEQYF TGTGCCAGCAGCCAAGGGGTGGGAGTCTACGAGCAGTACTTC
. . TRBJ2-5 TRBV30 CAYTVNQETQYF TGTGCCTATACAGTAAACCAAGAGACCCAGTACTTC
. . TRBJ2-3 TRBV14 CASSQITSLSTDTQYF TGTGCCAGCAGCCAAATAACTAGCCTTAGCACAGATACGCAGTATTTT
. . TRBJ2-5 TRBV9 CASSARNQETQYF TGTGCCAGCAGCGCTCGGAATCAAGAGACCCAGTACTTC
many . TRBJ2-3 TRBV21-1 CASSPRRTGEGTDTQYF TGTGCCAGCAGCCCCCGGCGAACAGGGGAGGGCACAGATACGCAGTATTTT
. TRBD1 TRBJ2-5 TRBV20-1 CSARSTGGFGPQETQYF TGCAGTGCTAGGTCGACAGGGGGCTTCGGCCCCCAAGAGACCCAGTACTTC